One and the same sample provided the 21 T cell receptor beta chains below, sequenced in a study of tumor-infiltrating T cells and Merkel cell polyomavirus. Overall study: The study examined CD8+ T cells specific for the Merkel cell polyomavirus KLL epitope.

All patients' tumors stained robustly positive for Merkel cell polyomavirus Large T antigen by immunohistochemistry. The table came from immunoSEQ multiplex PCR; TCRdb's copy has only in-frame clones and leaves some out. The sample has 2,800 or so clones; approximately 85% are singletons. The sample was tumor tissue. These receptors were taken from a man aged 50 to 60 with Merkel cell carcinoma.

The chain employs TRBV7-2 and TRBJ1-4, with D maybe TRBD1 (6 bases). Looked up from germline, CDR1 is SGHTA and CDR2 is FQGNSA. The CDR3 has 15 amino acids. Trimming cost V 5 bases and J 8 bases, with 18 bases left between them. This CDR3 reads CASSQGQSVMEKLFF. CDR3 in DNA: TGTGCCAGCAGCCAGGGACAAAGCGTTATGGAAAAACTGTTTTTT.

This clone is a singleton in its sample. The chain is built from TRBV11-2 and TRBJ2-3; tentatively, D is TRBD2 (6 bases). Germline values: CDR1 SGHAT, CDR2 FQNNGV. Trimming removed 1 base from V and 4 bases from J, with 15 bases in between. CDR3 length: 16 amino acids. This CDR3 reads CASSLAFQGGPDTQYF. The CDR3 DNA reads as TGTGCCAGCAGCTTAGCTTTCCAGGGAGGACCAGATACGCAGTATTTT.

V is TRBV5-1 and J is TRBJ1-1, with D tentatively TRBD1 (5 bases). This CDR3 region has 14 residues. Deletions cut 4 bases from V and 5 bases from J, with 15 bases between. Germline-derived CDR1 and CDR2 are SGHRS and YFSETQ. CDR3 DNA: TGCGCCAGCAGCCCCCTTCAGGGTCGGACTGAAGCTTTCTTT. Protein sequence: CASSPLQGRTEAFF.

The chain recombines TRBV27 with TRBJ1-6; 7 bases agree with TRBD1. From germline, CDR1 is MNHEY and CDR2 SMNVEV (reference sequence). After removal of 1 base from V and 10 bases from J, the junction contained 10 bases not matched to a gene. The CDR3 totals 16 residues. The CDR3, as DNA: TGTGCCAGCAGTTTATTGGAGGGGGCCCGGGGATCACCCCTCCACTTT. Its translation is CASSLLEGARGSPLHF.

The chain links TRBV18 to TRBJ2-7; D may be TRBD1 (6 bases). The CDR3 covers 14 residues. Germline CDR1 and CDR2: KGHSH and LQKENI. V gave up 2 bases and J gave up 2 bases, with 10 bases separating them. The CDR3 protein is CASSPAQGTYEQYF. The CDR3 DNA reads TGTGCCAGCTCACCAGCACAGGGCACCTACGAGCAGTACTTC.

The DNA of the CDR3 is TGTGCCAGCAGTTATGCGGCCGGTGAGCAGTTCTTC. It encodes CASSYAAGEQFF. This chain joins TRBV6-6 and TRBJ2-1; D unresolved. CDR3 length: 12 amino acids. Trimming left V 3 bases short and J 9 bases short, with 9 bases between. From germline, CDR1 is MNHNY and CDR2 SVGAGI (reference sequence).

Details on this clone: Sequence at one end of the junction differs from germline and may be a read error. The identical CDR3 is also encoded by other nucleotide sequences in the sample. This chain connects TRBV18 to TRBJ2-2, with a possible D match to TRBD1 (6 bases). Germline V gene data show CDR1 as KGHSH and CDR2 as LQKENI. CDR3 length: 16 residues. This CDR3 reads CASSPQAGQNTGELFF. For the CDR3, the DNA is TGTGCCAGCTCACCACAGGCAGGACAGAACACCGGGGAGCTATTTTTT.

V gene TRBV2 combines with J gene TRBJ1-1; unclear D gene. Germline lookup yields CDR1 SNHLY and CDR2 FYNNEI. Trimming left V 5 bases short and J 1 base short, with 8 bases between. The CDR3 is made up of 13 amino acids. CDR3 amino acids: CASSYTPNTEAFF. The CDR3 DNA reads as TGTGCCAGCAGTTATACACCGAACACTGAAGCTTTCTTT.

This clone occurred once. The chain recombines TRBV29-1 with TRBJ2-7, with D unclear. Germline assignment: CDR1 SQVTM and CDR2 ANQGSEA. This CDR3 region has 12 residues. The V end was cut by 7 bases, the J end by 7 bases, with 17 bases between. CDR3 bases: TGCAGCGCGACGGTAACCAGGATAGAGCAGTACTTC. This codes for CSATVTRIEQYF.

The CDR3 sequence: CASSLVGTGTNYGYTF. CDR3 bases: TGTGCCAGCAGCTTAGTCGGGACAGGGACTAACTATGGCTACACCTTC. V and J are TRBV7-2 and TRBJ1-2, with TRBD1 identical over 9 bases. J gave up 0 bases and V 1 base, and 3 bases lay outside the gene matches. The CDR3 has 16 amino acids. Germline V CDR1 and CDR2: SGHTA, FQGNSA.

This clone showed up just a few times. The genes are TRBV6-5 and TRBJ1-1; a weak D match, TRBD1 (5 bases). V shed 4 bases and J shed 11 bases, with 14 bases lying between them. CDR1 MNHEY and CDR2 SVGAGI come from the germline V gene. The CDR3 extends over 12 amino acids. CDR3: CASSFGAGVAFF. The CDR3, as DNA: TGTGCCAGCAGTTTCGGGGCGGGGGTGGCTTTCTTT.

Written as DNA, the CDR3 is TGTGCCAGCAGTTTATCCGGGACAGGGAATTCACCCCTCCACTTT. This gives the protein CASSLSGTGNSPLHF. This chain joins TRBV27 and TRBJ1-6; TRBD1 aligns across 9 bases. The CDR3 is made up of 15 amino acids. V lost 0 bases to trimming and J lost 7 bases; unmatched junction nucleotides: 1. Germline CDR1 MNHEY, CDR2 SMNVEV (reference sequence).

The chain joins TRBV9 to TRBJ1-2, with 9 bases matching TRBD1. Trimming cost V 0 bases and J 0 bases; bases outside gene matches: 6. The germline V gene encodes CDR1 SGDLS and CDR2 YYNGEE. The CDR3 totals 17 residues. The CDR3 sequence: CASSVDKRQGANYGYTF. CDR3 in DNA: TGTGCCAGCAGCGTAGATAAGAGACAGGGGGCTAACTATGGCTACACCTTC.

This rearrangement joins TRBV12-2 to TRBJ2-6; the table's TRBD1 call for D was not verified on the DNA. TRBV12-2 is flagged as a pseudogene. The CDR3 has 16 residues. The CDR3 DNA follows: TGTGCAAGTCGGCGCAAGACAGGCTCTGGGGCCAACGTCCTGACTTTC. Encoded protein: CASRRKTGSGANVLTF.

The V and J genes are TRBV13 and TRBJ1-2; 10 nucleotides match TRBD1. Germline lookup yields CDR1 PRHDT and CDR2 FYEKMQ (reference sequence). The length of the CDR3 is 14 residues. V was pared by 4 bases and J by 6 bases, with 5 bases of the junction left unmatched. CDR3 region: CASSSRTGGHGYTF. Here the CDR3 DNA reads TGTGCCAGCAGCTCCCGGACAGGGGGTCATGGCTACACCTTC.

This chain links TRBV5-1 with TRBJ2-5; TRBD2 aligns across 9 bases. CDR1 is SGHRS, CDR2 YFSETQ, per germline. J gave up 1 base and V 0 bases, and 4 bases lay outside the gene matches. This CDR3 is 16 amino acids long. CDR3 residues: CASSLAAGGFQETQYF. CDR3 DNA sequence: TGCGCCAGCAGCTTGGCAGCGGGGGGCTTCCAAGAGACCCAGTACTTC.

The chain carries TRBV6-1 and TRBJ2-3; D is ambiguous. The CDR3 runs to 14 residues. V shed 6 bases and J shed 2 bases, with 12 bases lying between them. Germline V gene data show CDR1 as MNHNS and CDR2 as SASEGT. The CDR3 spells CASRAEFNTDTQYF. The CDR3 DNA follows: TGTGCCAGCAGGGCGGAGTTCAACACAGATACGCAGTATTTT.

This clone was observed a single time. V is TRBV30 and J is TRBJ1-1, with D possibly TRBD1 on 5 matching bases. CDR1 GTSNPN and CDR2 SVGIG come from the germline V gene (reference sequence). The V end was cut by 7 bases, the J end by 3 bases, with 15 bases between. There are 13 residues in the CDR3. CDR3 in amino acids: CAFRVKVDTEAFF. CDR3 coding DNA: TGTGCCTTCAGGGTTAAGGTGGACACTGAAGCTTTCTTT.

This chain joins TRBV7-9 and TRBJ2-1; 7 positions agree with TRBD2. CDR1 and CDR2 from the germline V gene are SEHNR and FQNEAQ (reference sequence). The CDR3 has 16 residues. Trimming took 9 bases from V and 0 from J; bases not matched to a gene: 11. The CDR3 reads CARGGVGVGSYNEQFF. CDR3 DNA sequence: TGTGCCAGGGGGGGGGTTGGGGTCGGCTCCTACAATGAGCAGTTCTTC.

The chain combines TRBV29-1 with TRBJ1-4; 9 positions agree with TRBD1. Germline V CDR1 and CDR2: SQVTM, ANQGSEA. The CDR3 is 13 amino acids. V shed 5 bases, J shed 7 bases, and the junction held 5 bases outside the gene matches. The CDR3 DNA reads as TGCAGCGTTCCGGGACAGGGACTTGAAAAACTGTTTTTT. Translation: CSVPGQGLEKLFF.

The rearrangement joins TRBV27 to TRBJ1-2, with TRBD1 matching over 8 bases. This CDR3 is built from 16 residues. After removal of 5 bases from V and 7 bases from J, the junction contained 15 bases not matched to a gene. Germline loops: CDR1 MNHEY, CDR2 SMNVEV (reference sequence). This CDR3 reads CASSIYPTGVVFGYTF. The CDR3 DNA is TGTGCCAGCAGTATTTACCCGACAGGGGTGGTGTTTGGCTACACCTTC.